These T cell receptor beta chains were read from a single sample in a study of blood T cell repertoires in COVID-19. The repertoire was sequenced with immunoSEQ multiplex PCR; TCRdb's copy has only in-frame clones and lacks some. In the table there are over 150,000 clones, 75% to 90% of which are singletons. The sample comprised peripheral blood. These receptor sequences come from a woman of 80 years or more with active or convalescent COVID-19. Both conserved end residues are part of each CDR3. The D gene is left open where the match is weak. Some rows mark clone size as missing; the rest say once, few, many or name a class of expanded clone.

V	J	D	size	CDR3	DNA
TRBV19	TRBJ2-2	TRBD2	-	CASRVGGGNTGELFF	TGTGCCAGTCGGGTCGGGGGGGGTAACACCGGGGAGCTGTTTTTT
TRBV7-9	TRBJ1-4	TRBD1	-	CASSARLRDRGTNEKLFF	TGTGCCAGCAGCGCCCGACTCCGGGACAGGGGAACTAATGAAAAACTGTTTTTT
TRBV11-2	TRBJ2-3	TRBD2	-	CASSARTSLFGTDTQYF	TGTGCCAGCAGCGCACGGACTAGCCTGTTTGGCACAGATACGCAGTATTTT
TRBV5-1	TRBJ1-4	-	-	CASSLTSAREKLFF	TGCGCCAGCAGCTTGACTTCTGCCAGGGAAAAACTGTTTTTT
TRBV19	TRBJ1-1	-	-	CASSIHSTEAFF	TGTGCCAGTAGTATTCATTCAACTGAAGCTTTCTTT
TRBV15	TRBJ1-2	-	many	CATSRETANYGYTF	TGTGCCACCAGCAGAGAAACAGCTAACTATGGCTACACCTTC
TRBV6-5	TRBJ1-2	-	-	CASKRGGAGGYTF	TGTGCCAGCAAAAGAGGAGGGGCCGGTGGCTACACCTTC
TRBV6-6	TRBJ2-7	TRBD2	-	CASSYSLAGGIEQYF	TGTGCCAGCAGTTATTCGCTAGCGGGGGGAATCGAGCAGTACTTC
TRBV24-1	TRBJ2-5	-	-	CATSDGGPQETQYF	TGTGCCACCAGTGATGGGGGCCCCCAAGAGACCCAGTACTTC
TRBV5-6	TRBJ2-3	TRBD1	-	CASSLKGQGIIDTQYF	TGTGCCAGCAGCCTCAAAGGACAGGGTATTATTGATACGCAGTATTTT
TRBV19	TRBJ1-5	TRBD1	-	CASTPGSGQGYSNQPQHF	TGTGCCAGTACCCCGGGGAGTGGACAGGGGTATAGCAATCAGCCCCAGCATTTT
TRBV12-5	TRBJ1-5	-	-	CASGLVNRGNQPQHF	TGTGCTAGTGGTTTGGTAAATAGGGGGAATCAGCCCCAGCATTTT
TRBV6-6	TRBJ1-1	-	-	CASSRLGGNLNTEAFF	TGTGCCAGCAGTCGACTGGGCGGGAATTTGAACACTGAAGCTTTCTTT
TRBV6-2/TRBV6-3	TRBJ1-1	TRBD1	few	CASSVDRDKMNTEAFF	TGTGCCAGCAGCGTCGACAGGGATAAGATGAACACTGAAGCTTTCTTT
TRBV5-6	TRBJ1-3	TRBD1	-	CASSWGQGAGNTIYF	TGTGCCAGCAGCTGGGGACAGGGCGCAGGAAACACCATATATTTT
TRBV7-2	TRBJ2-3	TRBD2	-	CASSFPTSGEDTDTQYF	TGTGCCAGCAGCTTCCCCACTAGCGGAGAAGACACAGATACGCAGTATTTT
TRBV18	TRBJ1-4	TRBD1	-	CASSLDRQGREKLFF	TGTGCCAGCTCACTAGACCGACAGGGCCGCGAAAAACTGTTTTTT
TRBV5-6	TRBJ1-1	-	-	CASSPPQSKVTEAFF	TGTGCCAGCAGCCCCCCTCAGTCCAAAGTGACTGAAGCTTTCTTT
TRBV9	TRBJ1-1	TRBD1	-	CASSVVGGQPTEAFF	TGTGCCAGCAGCGTAGTCGGGGGACAGCCCACTGAAGCTTTCTTT
TRBV20-1	TRBJ2-1	-	-	CSARDKFF	TGCAGTGCTAGAGACAAGTTCTTC
TRBV2	TRBJ2-5	-	-	CASSEAWVSGETQYF	TGTGCCAGCAGTGAAGCGTGGGTGTCGGGAGAGACCCAGTACTTC
TRBV2	TRBJ1-2	-	-	CASSDQGTNYGYTF	TGTGCCAGCAGTGACCAGGGCACCAACTATGGCTACACCTTC
TRBV7-2	TRBJ1-4	-	-	CASSFTGSEKLFF	TGTGCCAGCAGCTTTACGGGTTCCGAAAAACTGTTTTTT
TRBV6-6	TRBJ1-2	-	once	CASSSLGKAGYGYTF	TGTGCCAGCAGTTCCCTTGGAAAGGCGGGCTATGGCTACACCTTC
TRBV6-6	TRBJ1-2	-	-	CASSEVERGYTF	TGTGCCAGCAGTGAGGTCGAAAGGGGCTACACCTTC
TRBV30	TRBJ1-2	-	-	CAWSAPPQGVYGYTF	TGTGCCTGGAGTGCACCACCACAGGGTGTCTATGGCTACACCTTC
TRBV7-3	TRBJ1-5	TRBD1	-	CASSPRQGNSNQPQHF	TGTGCCAGCAGCCCCAGACAGGGCAATAGCAATCAGCCCCAGCATTTT
TRBV13	TRBJ2-7	-	-	CASSSEVFGYEQYF	TGTGCCAGCAGCTCCGAGGTGTTCGGCTACGAGCAGTACTTC
TRBV7-2	TRBJ1-3	TRBD1	once	CASSPRDRVSGNTIYF	TGTGCCAGCAGCCCGCGGGACAGGGTCTCTGGAAACACCATATATTTT